The source of this T cell receptor (beta chain) is a study of vaccination and CD4 T cells after COVID-19. The Oncomine TCR Beta short-read assay sequenced DNA from cultured CD4+ T cells. Using its own MiXCR run on the PCR reads, TCRdb lists one record per CDR3 protein. The sample holds about 14,000 distinct CDR3 sequences, 55% to 80% seen once. The sample holds one count of this clonotype. Its antigen is still unknown. The V end lost 6 bases, the J end lost 1 base, and 5 bases lay between the germline ends. CDR1 is MNHEY and CDR2 is SMNVEV in the germline V gene (reference sequence). This CDR3 has 12 amino acids. Documented treatment: roughly ten-day PBMC culture with coronavirus spike peptide pools or control peptides (ViraFEST assay). Positive PCR tests dated from March to December 2020, predating US Alpha, Beta and Delta variants.

The genes are TRBV27 and TRBJ2-3, with unresolved D. The sequencing sample was made of CD4+ T cells from blood, cultured in vitro. This TCR derives from a human donor who had recovered from COVID-19. CDR3 coding DNA: TGTGCCAGCAGGAGACGCACAGATACGCAGTATTTT. Residues: CASRRRTDTQYF.